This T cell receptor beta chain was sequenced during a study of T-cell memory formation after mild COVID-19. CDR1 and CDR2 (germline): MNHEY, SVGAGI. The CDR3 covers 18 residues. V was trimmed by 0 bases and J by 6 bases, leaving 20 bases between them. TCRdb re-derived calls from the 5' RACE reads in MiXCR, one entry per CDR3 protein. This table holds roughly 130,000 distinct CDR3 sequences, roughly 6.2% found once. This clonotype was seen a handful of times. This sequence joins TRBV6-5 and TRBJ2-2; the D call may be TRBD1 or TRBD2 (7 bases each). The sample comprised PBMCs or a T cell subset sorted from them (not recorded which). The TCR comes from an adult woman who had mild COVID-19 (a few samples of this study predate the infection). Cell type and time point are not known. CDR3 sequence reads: CASSYSKGGGPRAGELFF. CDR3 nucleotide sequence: TGTGCCAGCAGTTACTCGAAGGGAGGGGGCCCCAGGGCCGGGGAGCTGTTTTTT.